One T cell receptor (beta chain) is described in this entry. Antigen unknown. Patients aged 18 to 65 had newly diagnosed hyperthyroidism that had lasted under 2 months. These data come from a study of T cells in Graves' hyperthyroidism and ophthalmopathy. On the study more broadly: Peripheral blood samples were taken at initial diagnosis, prior to any treatment. Study results and caveats: Most expanded thyroid clonotypes above 0.001 recurred in blood.

Amplified TCR beta CDR3 regions derived from RNA transcripts. When the TCR CDR3 underwent first-round RT-PCR, the HTBI primer set was used. TCRdb reprocessed the multiplex PCR reads with MiXCR, giving one entry per CDR3 protein. The table has approximately 430,000 distinct CDR3 sequences, around a sixth seen once. CDR1 and CDR2 (germline): SGHDN, FVKESK. Losses at the gene ends were 2 bases for V and 11 bases for J; bases not matched to a gene: 27. The CDR3 extends over 20 amino acids. The sequenced material came from blood. This TCR derives from a woman younger than 30 with Graves' hyperthyroidism. This chain links TRBV14 with TRBJ2-1, with 7 bases identical to TRBD1. The CDR3 DNA reads TGTGCCAGCAGCCAATGGGACAGACCCTTCGGACTTGTTCGGAGGAATAAGCAGTTCTTC. This encodes CASSQWDRPFGLVRRNKQFF.